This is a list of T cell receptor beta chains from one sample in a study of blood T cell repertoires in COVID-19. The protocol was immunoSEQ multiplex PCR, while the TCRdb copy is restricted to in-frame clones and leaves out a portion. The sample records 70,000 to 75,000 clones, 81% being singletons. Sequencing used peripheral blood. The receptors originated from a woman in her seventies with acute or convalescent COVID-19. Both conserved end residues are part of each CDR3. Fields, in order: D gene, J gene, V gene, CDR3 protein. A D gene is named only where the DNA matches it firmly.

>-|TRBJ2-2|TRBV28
CASSLDLGRGSGELFF
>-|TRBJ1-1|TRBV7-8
CASNLQGNTEAFF
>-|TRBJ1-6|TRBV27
CASSLEGHLSPLHF
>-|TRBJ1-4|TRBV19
CASSMIGRNEKLFF
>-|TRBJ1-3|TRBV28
CASNIGQLTSGNTIYF
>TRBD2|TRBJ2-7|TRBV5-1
CASSLTSGRALSF
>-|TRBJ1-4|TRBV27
CASSLHRGGKEKLFF
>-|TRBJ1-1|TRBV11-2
CASSTRQVATEAFF
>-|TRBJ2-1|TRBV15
CATSRDKRNAPYNEQFF
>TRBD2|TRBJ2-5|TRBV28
CASIPGREETQYF
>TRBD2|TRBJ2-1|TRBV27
CASSSSGSLNNEQFF
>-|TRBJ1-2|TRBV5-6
CASTSPVGTLNYGYTF
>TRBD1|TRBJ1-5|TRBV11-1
CASRQATGLNQPQHF
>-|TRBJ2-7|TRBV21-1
CASSSPSGFSYEQYF
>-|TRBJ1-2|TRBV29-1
CSVGNRVRGYTF
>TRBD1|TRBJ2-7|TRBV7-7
CASSLARDREQYF
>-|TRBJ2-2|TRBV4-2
CASSSAGTYTGELFF
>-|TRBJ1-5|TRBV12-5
CASGEGTPRTDQPQHF
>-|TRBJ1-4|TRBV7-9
CASSLAGRQRGEKLFF
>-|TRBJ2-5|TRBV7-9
CASSLDRSRETQYF
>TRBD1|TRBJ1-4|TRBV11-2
CASSLDWVGTENEKLFF
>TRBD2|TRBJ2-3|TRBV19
CASTGRGTSGRYTDTQYF
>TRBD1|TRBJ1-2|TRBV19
CASSTPSRDRAFGYTF
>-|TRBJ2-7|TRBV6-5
CATAGYKFYEQYF
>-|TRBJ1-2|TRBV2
CASSVVRGYGYTF
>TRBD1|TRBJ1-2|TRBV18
CASSPSRTGDDYTF
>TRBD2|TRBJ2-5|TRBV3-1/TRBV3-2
CASSLSGTSGQETQYF
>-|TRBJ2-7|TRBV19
CASKISRGALYEQYF
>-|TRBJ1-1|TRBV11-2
CASSLDSYRNTEAFF
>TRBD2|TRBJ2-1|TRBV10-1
CASSGAGGYGPRGEQFF
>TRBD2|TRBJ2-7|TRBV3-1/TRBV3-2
CASSSHRSGSVYEQYF
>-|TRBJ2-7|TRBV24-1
CATSSANLYEQYF
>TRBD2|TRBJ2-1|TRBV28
CASSGLAGGHEQFF
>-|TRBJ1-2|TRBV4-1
CASSQSGNYGYTF
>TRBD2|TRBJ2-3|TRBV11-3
CASSLGTSGRTDTQYF
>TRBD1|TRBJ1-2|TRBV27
CASTQRQGIRNGYTF
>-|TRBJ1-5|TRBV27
CASRPRGLSQPQHF
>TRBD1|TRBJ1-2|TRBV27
CASSSTTGEWFGYTF
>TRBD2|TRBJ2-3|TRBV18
CASSRLTSGSGDTQYF
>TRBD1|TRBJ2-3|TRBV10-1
CASSERAYGTGPTDTQYF
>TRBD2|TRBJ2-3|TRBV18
CASSPVLGTSRDFSTDTQYF
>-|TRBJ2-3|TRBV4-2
CASSQAWLANKGTDTQYF
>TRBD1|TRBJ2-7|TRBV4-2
CASSHEDRAYEQYF
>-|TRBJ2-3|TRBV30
CAWSAGPLRTDTQYF
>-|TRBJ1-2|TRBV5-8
CASSPGVGRGDWGYTF
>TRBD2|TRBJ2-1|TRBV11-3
CASSPGLAGSYNEQFF
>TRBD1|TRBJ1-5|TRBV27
CASSGSRGYQPQHF
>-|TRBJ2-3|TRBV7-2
CASSPNRVPDTQYF
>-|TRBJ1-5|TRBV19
CASSIGGGSNQPQHF
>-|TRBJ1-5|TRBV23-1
CASYSNQPQHF
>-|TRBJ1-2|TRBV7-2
CASSGPGLGGYGYTF
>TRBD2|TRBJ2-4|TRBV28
CASSLAGDFGGSGRNIQYF
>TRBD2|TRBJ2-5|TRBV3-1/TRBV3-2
CASSQGNLAGPRETQYF